Shown below are 19 T cell receptor beta chains from a single sample sequenced in a study of blood T cell repertoires in COVID-19. TCRdb's table, derived via immunoSEQ multiplex PCR, lists solely in-frame clones and lacks some. The sample records 95,000 to 150,000 clones, more than 70% being singletons. The sample was peripheral blood. These receptors all come from a woman older than 75 with COVID-19, enrolled during active disease.

The chain employs TRBV2 and TRBJ2-7, with 12 bases matching TRBD2. The CDR3 is made up of 17 amino acids. CDR1 is SNHLY, CDR2 FYNNEI, per germline. V was clipped by 8 bases and J by 6 bases; unmatched bases: 17. The DNA for the CDR3 is TGTGCCAGCGCCCTTCTAATTAGACTAGCGGGAGATTCCGAGCAGTACTTC. Protein product: CASALLIRLAGDSEQYF. The full variable domain, with the rest looked up from reference TRBV2 and TRBJ2-7, is EPEVTQTPSHQVTQMGQEVILRCVPISNHLYFYWYRQILGQKVEFLVSFYNNEISEKSEIFDDQFSVERPDGSNFTLKIRSTKLEDSAMYFCASALLIRLAGDSEQYFGPGTRLTVT.

The chain combines TRBV7-2 with TRBJ2-5; a possible D gene is TRBD2 (6 bases). Germline V gene sequence: CDR1 SGHTA, CDR2 FQGNSA. V lost 1 base and J lost 0, with 15 bases in between. The CDR3 extends over 17 amino acids. The CDR3 DNA reads as TGTGCCAGCAGCTTAGTTTCTAGGGGCGGGAACCAAGAGACCCAGTACTTC. This translates into CASSLVSRGGNQETQYF.

This rearrangement joins TRBV7-9 to TRBJ1-4; a possible D gene is TRBD1 (5 bases). The CDR3 runs 12 residues. V was pared by 4 bases and J by 8 bases, with 8 bases between. In germline, CDR1 is SEHNR, CDR2 FQNEAQ (reference sequence). The CDR3 is CASSSRQEKLFF. The DNA of the CDR3 is TGTGCCAGCAGCTCCCGACAGGAAAAACTGTTTTTT.

This clone was observed a handful of times. The chain links TRBV15 to TRBJ1-1; D ambiguous. The V gene lost 1 base and the J gene lost 0 bases, with 6 bases spanning the gap. This CDR3 region has 14 residues. Per germline, CDR1 LNHNV and CDR2 YYDKDF (reference sequence). The CDR3 sequence: CATSRASMNTEAFF. The CDR3 nucleotides are TGTGCCACCAGCAGAGCCAGTATGAACACTGAAGCTTTCTTT.

In this sample, this clone turned up a few times. The J gene is TRBJ1-1, the V gene TRBV7-2, with 7 nucleotides matching TRBD1. Germline lookup yields CDR1 SGHTA and CDR2 FQGNSA. V lost 5 bases and J lost 0; bases outside the gene matches: 6. The CDR3 runs to 15 residues. The CDR3 DNA follows: TGTGCCAGCAGCCCGACAGGGACCATGAACACTGAAGCTTTCTTT. Translation: CASSPTGTMNTEAFF.

V gene TRBV24-1 combines with J gene TRBJ1-1; D may be TRBD1 (5 bases). Germline V gives CDR1 KGHDR, CDR2 SFDVKD. This CDR3 is 14 amino acids long. The V end was cut by 7 bases, the J end by 3 bases, with 14 bases between. CDR3: CATSEPGKDTEAFF. CDR3 nucleotides: TGTGCCACCAGCGAACCAGGGAAGGACACTGAAGCTTTCTTT.

The chain recombines TRBV28 with TRBJ2-7, with a tentative D call TRBD1 (5 bases). CDR3 length: 12 residues. The V end lost 8 bases, the J end lost 2 bases, and 10 bases lay between the germline ends. The germline V gene has CDR1 MDHEN and CDR2 SYDVKM. The DNA of the CDR3 is TGTGCCAGCCAGACAGCGACCTACGAGCAGTACTTC. Residues: CASQTATYEQYF.

V and J are TRBV7-8 and TRBJ1-2; 8 positions match TRBD1. Germline V gene sequence: CDR1 SGHVS, CDR2 FQNEAQ. The CDR3 consists of 16 residues. J was trimmed by 1 base and V by 7 bases; bases with no gene match: 11. The CDR3 here is CASTLAGGQVNYGYTF. CDR3 bases: TGTGCCAGCACCCTAGCTGGGGGACAGGTTAACTATGGCTACACCTTC.

This clone was seen just once. This chain links TRBV4-1 with TRBJ2-5; 8 nucleotides match TRBD1. Germline CDR1 MGHRA, CDR2 YSYEKL. Trimming at V came to 4 bases and at J to 9 bases, leaving 19 bases not matched to a gene. The CDR3 is 17 residues long. This chain's CDR3 is CASSLPTGGQGVRAQYF. In DNA, the CDR3 is TGCGCCAGCAGCCTTCCGACCGGTGGACAGGGCGTCAGGGCCCAGTACTTC.

The chain recombines TRBV24-1 with TRBJ2-3; no reliable D call. The V end was cut by 3 bases, the J end by 4 bases, with 19 bases between. The CDR3 has 17 residues. Looked up from germline, CDR1 is KGHDR and CDR2 is SFDVKD. CDR3 coding DNA: TGTGCCACCAGTGATCCCTTGGTGGGCGTTGACGCAGATACGCAGTATTTT. Protein product: CATSDPLVGVDADTQYF.

The chain employs TRBV19 and TRBJ2-1, with 14 bases identical to TRBD2. The length of the CDR3 is 16 residues. Per the germline V gene, CDR1 is LNHDA and CDR2 is SQIVND (reference sequence). The ends lost 6 bases at V and 8 bases at J; junction bases unmatched: 9. The CDR3 protein is CASSKPGTSGSYEQFF. The DNA of the CDR3 is TGTGCCAGTAGCAAACCCGGGACTAGCGGGAGTTATGAGCAGTTCTTC.

V is TRBV5-1 and J is TRBJ2-7, with 11 bases that match TRBD2. Germline V lookup: CDR1 SGHRS, CDR2 YFSETQ. Trimming took 4 bases from V and 4 from J; bases not matched to a gene: 4. This CDR3 contains 14 residues. The CDR3 DNA sequence: TGCGCCAGCAGCCCCGGGACTAGCGGTTACGAGCAGTACTTC. This encodes CASSPGTSGYEQYF.

V usage is TRBV7-2 and J usage is TRBJ1-6; unclear D gene. Germline V gene lookup returns CDR1 SGHTA and CDR2 FQGNSA. The CDR3 length is 14 residues. V lost 5 bases and J 14 bases, leaving 19 bases between the germline ends. The CDR3 DNA reads TGTGCCAGCAGCCCTGAAACCAACTCGGTGGCCCTCCACTTT. Its protein product is CASSPETNSVALHF.

This chain links TRBV4-1 with TRBJ1-5; possibly TRBD1 for D (5 bases). V was shortened by 1 base and J by 2 bases, with 15 bases between the two germline ends. Germline CDR1 MGHRA, CDR2 YSYEKL. This CDR3 spans 17 amino acids. The CDR3 sequence: CASSQGGVFMGNQPQHF. The CDR3 DNA is TGCGCCAGCAGCCAAGGGGGGGTATTCATGGGCAATCAGCCCCAGCATTTT.

CDR3: CSASRGIQNTIYF. The CDR3 nucleotides read TGCAGTGCTAGTCGGGGGATTCAGAACACCATATATTTT. The chain carries TRBV20-1 and TRBJ1-3, with a possible D match to TRBD1 (5 bases). The ends were cut back, 3 bases at V and 7 bases at J, with 13 bases in the middle. Looked up from germline, CDR1 is DFQATT and CDR2 is SNEGSKA (reference sequence). There are 13 residues in the CDR3.

The J gene is TRBJ2-1, the V gene TRBV7-3, with a weak D call TRBD2 (5 bases). Trimming shortened V by 2 bases and J by 10 bases, and 9 bases separated the two germline ends. CDR3 length equals 12 residues. Germline V gives CDR1 SGHTA, CDR2 FQGTGA. The CDR3 here is CASSLLSGEQFF. In nucleotides, the CDR3 is TGTGCCAGCAGCTTATTGAGCGGCGAGCAGTTCTTC. Full variable domain (missing parts from reference TRBV7-3 and TRBJ2-1): GAGVSQTPSNKVTEKGKYVELRCDPISGHTALYWYRQSLGQGPEFLIYFQGTGAADDSGLPNDRFFAVRPEGSVSTLKIQRTERGDSAVYLCASSLLSGEQFFGPGTRLTVL.

The J gene is TRBJ2-4, the V gene TRBV28; 7 bases agree with TRBD1. After removal of 1 base from V and 3 bases from J, the junction contained 9 bases not matched to a gene. Per the germline V gene, CDR1 is MDHEN and CDR2 is SYDVKM. This CDR3 has 17 amino acids. As DNA, the CDR3 is TGTGCCAGCAGTTTATCAGGACAGGTTTGGGTCAAAAACATTCAGTACTTC. Protein: CASSLSGQVWVKNIQYF.

The chain employs TRBV2 and TRBJ2-7, with 10 bases matching TRBD1. Germline V gene sequence: CDR1 SNHLY, CDR2 FYNNEI. Trimming removed 3 bases from V and 4 bases from J; junction bases left unmatched: 3. The CDR3 consists of 14 residues. This chain's CDR3 is CASSDRTGGYEQYF. In nucleotides, the CDR3 is TGTGCCAGCAGTGATCGGACAGGGGGATACGAGCAGTACTTC.

The rearrangement uses TRBV4-2 and TRBJ1-4; a weak D match, TRBD1 (5 bases). In germline, CDR1 is LGHNA, CDR2 YNFKEQ. V gave up 1 base and J gave up 2 bases, with 17 bases separating them. The CDR3 is 18 residues long. CDR3 region: CASSQAGGLDYTNEKLFF. CDR3 coding DNA: TGTGCCAGCAGCCAAGCGGGGGGTCTCGACTATACTAATGAAAAACTGTTTTTT.